The clone carrying this TCR beta chain was detected ten times or more. Being off target in a library aimed at alpha chains, this beta chain has a size of little meaning. The ends were cut back, 4 bases at V and 2 bases at J, with 11 bases in the middle. CDR3 length: 14 residues. CDR1 is SGHVS and CDR2 is FQNEAQ in the germline V gene. These data belong to a study of spatial heterogeneity in lung cancer. Study information: The count of detected beta-chain sequences consistently exceeded that of alpha-chain sequences. For the average unique TCR and UMI combination, more than 9.5 occurrences appeared in raw reads.

Single TCR cDNA molecules each had their own unique molecular identifier. TCRdb ran MiXCR on the 5' RACE reads and lists one entry per CDR3 protein. This table holds under 11,000 distinct CDR3 sequences, roughly 4% found once. Time point given: sample taken at primary tumor resection. Sequencing of whole RNA from tumor, nontumor lung or frozen PBMC involved no sorting. There were 72 donors, all of them untreated patients with early-stage non-small cell lung cancer. Sample: normal lung tissue next to the tumor, taken at surgery. This clonotype was obtained from a male donor with early-stage non-small cell lung cancer. The rearrangement links TRBV7-8 to TRBJ1-2, with a possible D match to TRBD1 (6 bases). The CDR3 sequence: CASSSRGVNYGYTF. In nucleotides, the CDR3 is TGTGCCAGCAGCTCCAGGGGAGTCAACTATGGCTACACCTTC.